This T cell receptor (beta chain) was captured in a study of blood T cell repertoires in COVID-19. Study-level background: COVID-19 samples collected from the United States, Italy and Spain covered acute and convalescent phases.

The assay was immunoSEQ multiplex PCR, and TCRdb's table has in-frame clones only and misses some. In the table there are 60,000 to 70,000 clones, 86% of which are singletons. CDR1 is SGDLS, CDR2 YYNGEE, per germline. There are 16 residues in the CDR3. The J segment lost 6 bases and the V segment lost 3 bases, leaving 10 bases of the junction unmatched. The chain is built from TRBV9 and TRBJ2-1; 9 bases map to TRBD1. The TCR was taken from a man over 45 with active COVID-19. Sample: peripheral blood. This CDR3 reads CASSEQGARARNEQFF. The CDR3, as DNA: TGTGCCAGCAGCGAACAGGGGGCGAGAGCACGCAATGAGCAGTTCTTC.